A single sample is the source of the 19 T cell receptor beta chains below, sequenced in a study of CD8+ T cells in alopecia areata. Treatment described: oral pan-JAK inhibitor, 5-10 mg twice daily. Following extraction, RNA underwent reverse transcription to cDNA, which served as the sequencing template. The repertoire was sequenced with immunoSEQ multiplex PCR; TCRdb's copy has only in-frame clones and lacks some. The sample shows 150,000 to 200,000 clones, approximately 50% of them seen only once. This material consisted of CD8+ T cells sorted from blood, taken at week 52, from a patient treated with tofacitinib. These receptors all stem from a human donor with alopecia areata.

The table lists this clone with a few counts. V is TRBV6-5 and J is TRBJ1-1; D is unclear. Germline V lookup: CDR1 MNHEY, CDR2 SVGAGI. CDR3 length: 15 amino acids. V gave up 5 bases and J gave up 6 bases, with 19 bases separating them. The CDR3 sequence: CASSTFTELGAEAFF. The CDR3 nucleotides are TGTGCCAGCAGTACGTTTACTGAGCTTGGGGCTGAAGCTTTCTTT.

The chain recombines TRBV7-9 with TRBJ2-5; the D is unclear. V lost 5 bases and J lost 3, with 13 bases in between. The CDR3 runs 14 residues. The V gene's germline CDR1 is SEHNR and CDR2 FQNEAQ (reference sequence). CDR3 protein: CASSPHGSEETQYF. CDR3 coding DNA: TGTGCCAGCAGCCCACATGGCTCCGAAGAGACCCAGTACTTC.

This clone was seen a few times. This sequence joins TRBV6-6 and TRBJ1-1; 9 bases match TRBD1. With 4 bases clipped from V and 1 base from J, the junction kept 1 base outside the gene matches. Germline V gene sequence: CDR1 MNHNY, CDR2 SVGAGI (reference sequence). The CDR3 is 14 residues long. The CDR3 DNA follows: TGTGCCAGCAGTTGGACAGGGGAGAACACTGAAGCTTTCTTT. It translates to CASSWTGENTEAFF.

The chain's CDR3 is CASSIDLDSNQPQHF. DNA of the CDR3: TGTGCCAGTAGTATTGATCTCGATAGCAATCAGCCCCAGCATTTT. The chain carries TRBV19 and TRBJ1-5; D call uncertain. Trimming stripped 3 bases from V and 0 bases from J, with 9 bases between. The CDR3 spans 15 residues. CDR1 is LNHDA, CDR2 SQIVND, per germline (reference sequence).

This rearrangement joins TRBV30 to TRBJ2-2; the D gene could be TRBD1 or TRBD2 (5 bases each). The V end was cut by 8 bases, the J end by 5 bases, with 15 bases between. Germline CDR1 is GTSNPN and CDR2 is SVGIG (reference sequence). CDR3 length: 13 residues. The CDR3, as DNA: TGTGCCATCCAGCCTTGGGGGACCGGGGAGCTGTTTTTT. Translating it yields CAIQPWGTGELFF.

This clone was seen a handful of times. The chain couples TRBV7-2 to TRBJ2-7; tentative D call: TRBD2 (6 bases). This CDR3 spans 15 amino acids. The germline CDR1 and CDR2 sequences are SGHTA and FQGNSA. Trimming cost V 4 bases and J 1 base, with 14 bases left between them. CDR3 sequence (DNA): TGTGCCAGCAGCTCCCCGGGCGGGATTTCCTACGAGCAGTACTTC. Amino acids: CASSSPGGISYEQYF.

The chain employs TRBV6-5 and TRBJ1-1; D is unresolved. Germline V CDR1 and CDR2: MNHEY, SVGAGI. CDR3 length: 13 residues. V lost 2 bases and J 5 bases, leaving 9 bases between the germline ends. In nucleotides, the CDR3 is TGTGCCAGCAGTTACGGAAGGGAGACTGAAGCTTTCTTT. Protein: CASSYGRETEAFF.

This clone was picked up a small number of times. This chain uses TRBV30 with TRBJ2-7; 13 bases map to TRBD2. The CDR3 loop spans 14 amino acids. From germline, CDR1 is GTSNPN and CDR2 SVGIG (reference sequence). J lost 2 bases, V lost 2 bases, and 0 bases had no gene match. This CDR3 is CAWSTSGGAYEQYF. For the CDR3, the DNA is TGTGCCTGGAGTACTAGCGGGGGGGCCTACGAGCAGTACTTC.

This clone was counted a few times. The chain is built from TRBV27 and TRBJ1-1; tentatively, D is TRBD1 (6 bases). Trimming shortened V by 6 bases and J by 1 base, and 9 bases separated the two germline ends. The germline gives CDR1 MNHEY, CDR2 SMNVEV (reference sequence). The CDR3 consists of 13 residues. CDR3 region: CASRWTENTEAFF. Here the CDR3 DNA reads TGTGCCAGCAGATGGACAGAGAACACTGAAGCTTTCTTT.

This clone was observed a handful of times. The rearrangement joins TRBV6-5 to TRBJ1-2; no definite D call. Germline CDR1 and CDR2: MNHEY and SVGAGI. V was trimmed by 2 bases and J by 7 bases, leaving 11 bases between them. The CDR3 is 13 amino acids. This chain's CDR3 is CASSYQISVGYTF. CDR3 nucleotides: TGTGCCAGCAGTTACCAGATAAGCGTTGGCTACACCTTC.

This clone has just one count. V is TRBV6-5 and J is TRBJ2-7, with 10 positions matching TRBD1. The CDR3 extends over 14 amino acids. V gave up 2 bases and J gave up 3 bases; unmatched junction bases: 1. Germline V lookup: CDR1 MNHEY, CDR2 SVGAGI. CDR3 coding DNA: TGTGCCAGCAGTTACGGACAGGGGGTCTACGAGCAGTACTTC. Translating gives CASSYGQGVYEQYF.

The rearrangement uses TRBV6-5 and TRBJ2-6; unclear D gene. Per germline, CDR1 MNHEY and CDR2 SVGAGI. V lost 0 bases and J lost 3, with 6 bases in between. This CDR3 comprises 15 residues. The CDR3: CASSYSPGGANVLTF. In DNA, the CDR3 is TGTGCCAGCAGTTACTCGCCTGGTGGGGCCAACGTCCTGACTTTC.

The CDR3 coding sequence is TGTGCCAGCAGTTGGGACAGTGATGGCTACACCTTC. The encoded protein is CASSWDSDGYTF. The chain is built from TRBV6-5 and TRBJ1-2; 7 positions agree with TRBD1. V trimming: 4 bases; J trimming: 6 bases; junction bases outside the gene matches: 2. CDR3 length equals 12 residues. Germline V gene data show CDR1 as MNHEY and CDR2 as SVGAGI.

The chain carries TRBV6-6 and TRBJ2-7; D is undetermined. The CDR3 loop spans 13 amino acids. CDR1 MNHNY and CDR2 SVGAGI come from the germline V gene (reference sequence). With 0 bases removed from V and 1 base from J, the gap between germline ends came to 4 bases. This CDR3 is CASSYSESYEQYF. The CDR3 DNA reads TGTGCCAGCAGTTACTCAGAGTCCTACGAGCAGTACTTC.

This clone was observed a single time. The CDR3 loop is CAWSVRGQPQHF. The CDR3 nucleotides are TGTGCCTGGAGTGTGAGAGGTCAGCCCCAGCATTTT. The rearrangement joins TRBV30 to TRBJ1-5; D remains ambiguous. The CDR3 sequence is 12 residues long. Germline lookup yields CDR1 GTSNPN and CDR2 SVGIG (reference sequence). Trimming removed 0 bases at V and 6 bases at J, with 6 bases between.

The CDR3 coding sequence is TGTGCCAGCAGTTACTCGGACAACTACGAGCAGTACTTC. Translation gives CASSYSDNYEQYF. V is TRBV6-6 and J is TRBJ2-7; a weak D match, TRBD1 (5 bases). The V and J ends lost 0 bases and 3 bases respectively, with 6 bases between them. Germline V gives CDR1 MNHNY, CDR2 SVGAGI (reference sequence). This CDR3 is 13 amino acids long.

J is TRBJ2-5 and V is TRBV4-2; D possibly matches TRBD1 or TRBD2 (5 bases each). CDR3 length: 16 residues. CDR1 and CDR2 from the germline V gene are LGHNA and YNFKEQ. Trimming stripped 3 bases from V and 9 bases from J, with 23 bases between. The DNA of the CDR3 is TGTGCCAGCAGCCAGACCCTCGGGGCGGAGTTGATGGCCCAGTACTTC. Translation gives CASSQTLGAELMAQYF.

This clone appeared a few times. The rearrangement links TRBV5-1 to TRBJ1-5; a weak D match, TRBD1 (6 bases). The CDR3 is 14 residues long. Germline values: CDR1 SGHRS, CDR2 YFSETQ. V was pared by 5 bases and J by 6 bases, with 15 bases between. Written as DNA, the CDR3 is TGCGCCAGCAGACAGGACAGTCACGCTCAGCCCCAGCATTTT. It specifies CASRQDSHAQPQHF.

J is TRBJ2-7 and V is TRBV13; weak D call: TRBD1 (7 bases). The CDR3 has 14 residues. V dropped 2 bases and J dropped 6 bases, with 14 bases sitting between them. Germline lookup yields CDR1 PRHDT and CDR2 FYEKMQ (reference sequence). The CDR3, as DNA: TGTGCCAGCAGCTTAACGGAGGGGGCCCTCGAGCAGTACTTC. Its translation: CASSLTEGALEQYF.